These 14 T cell receptor beta chains share one sample of origin, sequenced in a study of response to subunit inactivated influenza vaccine. Each CDR3 protein is one row after TCRdb ran MiXCR on the RT-PCR reads. Of just under 550,000 distinct CDR3 sequences in the sample, around a quarter were seen once. The sample was also linked to a second study, of T cells expressing NK-cell markers. That source adds: Production of TCR beta cDNA relied on 5'RACE template switching with UMIs.

The sequences come from CD4+ T cells sorted from PBMCs, collected roughly 12 days after vaccination. These receptors all come from a man aged 45-65 years who received an inactivated influenza vaccine.

This clonotype was seen more than once but under ten times. The V call is TRBV14, the J call TRBJ2-1, with TRBD1 identical over 10 bases. Germline trimming cut 5 bases from V and 8 bases from J; bases unmatched to any gene: 9. The CDR3 has 15 residues. The germline CDR1 and CDR2 sequences are SGHDN and FVKESK. For the CDR3, the DNA is TGTGCCAGCAGCGATACTGGACAGGGGGTCGATGAGCAGTTCTTC. Amino acid sequence: CASSDTGQGVDEQFF. Looking up the rest from reference TRBV14 and TRBJ2-1 gives the full variable domain: EAGVTQFPSHSVIEKGQTVTLRCDPISGHDNLYWYRRVMGKEIKFLLHFVKESKQDESGMPNNRFLAERTGGTYSTLKVQPAELEDSGVYFCASSDTGQGVDEQFFGPGTRLTVL.

V is TRBV6-1 and J is TRBJ2-5; 7 bases line up with TRBD2. Trimming cost V 5 bases and J 4 bases; bases outside gene matches: 4. This CDR3 contains 13 residues. Per the germline V gene, CDR1 is MNHNS and CDR2 is SASEGT. CDR3 amino acids: CASSRTRVETQYF. As DNA, the CDR3 is TGTGCCAGCAGTAGGACTAGGGTAGAGACCCAGTACTTC.

The chain is built from TRBV7-2 and TRBJ1-2; the D gene is possibly TRBD1 (5 bases). Germline V gives CDR1 SGHTA, CDR2 FQGNSA. V lost 4 bases to trimming and J lost 4 bases, with 10 bases between them. The length of the CDR3 is 13 residues. The chain's CDR3 is CASSSRQTYGYTF. The CDR3, as DNA: TGTGCCAGCAGCTCCCGACAGACCTATGGCTACACCTTC. Looking up the rest from reference TRBV7-2 and TRBJ1-2 gives the full variable domain: GAGVSQSPSNKVTEKGKDVELRCDPISGHTALYWYRQSLGQGLEFLIYFQGNSAPDKSGLPSDRFSAERTGGSVSTLTIQRTQQEDSAVYLCASSSRQTYGYTFGSGTRLTVV.

The chain has TRBV7-6 and TRBJ2-5, with 11 bases lining up with TRBD2. The junction had 1 base not matched to a gene; V was cut back by 1 base and J by 3 bases. The length of the CDR3 is 15 residues. The germline V gene has CDR1 SGHVS and CDR2 FNYEAQ. CDR3 sequence reads: CASSLVGLAEETQYF. In nucleotides, the CDR3 is TGTGCCAGCAGCTTAGTGGGACTAGCGGAAGAGACCCAGTACTTC.

Many counts were recorded for this clonotype. V usage is TRBV7-2 and J usage is TRBJ2-3, with D unresolved. CDR1 is SGHTA and CDR2 is FQGNSA in the germline V gene. The CDR3 loop spans 12 amino acids. Trimming took off 5 bases at V and 0 bases at J, with 3 bases between the two ends. The CDR3 DNA reads TGTGCCAGCAGCCTCAGCACAGATACGCAGTATTTT. Amino acids: CASSLSTDTQYF.

The J gene is TRBJ1-1, the V gene TRBV7-2, with no clear D. Germline-derived CDR1 and CDR2 are SGHTA and FQGNSA. The CDR3 consists of 14 residues. Trimming cost V 5 bases and J 0 bases, with 10 bases left between them. The DNA of the CDR3 is TGTGCCAGCAGCCCTCCGGCCCTGAACACTGAAGCTTTCTTT. The encoded protein is CASSPPALNTEAFF.

This sequence joins TRBV4-3 and TRBJ2-1; possibly TRBD2 for D (5 bases). The V and J ends lost 5 bases and 0 bases respectively, with 14 bases between them. CDR3 length equals 16 residues. Germline lookup yields CDR1 LGHNA and CDR2 YSLEER. CDR3 DNA sequence: TGCGCCAGCAGCGAAAGAGCGGATACCTCCTACAATGAGCAGTTCTTC. Protein sequence: CASSERADTSYNEQFF.

V and J are TRBV5-4 and TRBJ1-2, with TRBD1 as a possible D gene (5 bases). The V end lost 4 bases, the J end lost 5 bases, and 24 bases lay between the germline ends. This CDR3 comprises 17 residues. From germline, CDR1 is SGHNT and CDR2 YYREEE (reference sequence). The CDR3: CASSPTSLEGLTYGYTF. The CDR3 nucleotides read TGTGCCAGCAGCCCCACGAGTTTGGAGGGGCTGACGTATGGCTACACCTTC. The whole variable domain, filled in from reference TRBV5-4 and TRBJ1-2, reads ETGVTQSPTHLIKTRGQQVTLRCSSQSGHNTVSWYQQALGQGPQFIFQYYREEENGRGNFPPRFSGLQFPNYSSELNVNALELDDSALYLCASSPTSLEGLTYGYTFGSGTRLTVV.

In its sample, this clonotype was seen a few times. The rearrangement joins TRBV20-1 to TRBJ1-1; no reliable D call. Looked up from germline, CDR1 is DFQATT and CDR2 is SNEGSKA (reference sequence). Trimming pared 5 bases from V and 5 bases from J, leaving 12 bases between. CDR3 length equals 12 residues. The CDR3 sequence: CSAQLDPTEAFF. For the CDR3, the DNA is TGCAGTGCTCAACTCGACCCTACTGAAGCTTTCTTT.

This clonotype appeared a few times. The V call is TRBV4-1, the J call TRBJ2-3; 7 bases line up with TRBD1. Per the germline V gene, CDR1 is MGHRA and CDR2 is YSYEKL. The CDR3 contains 16 residues. V lost 4 bases to trimming and J lost 8 bases; unmatched junction nucleotides: 15. CDR3 residues: CASSPGSGRGLVTQYF. The CDR3 region has the DNA TGCGCCAGCAGCCCAGGATCGGGCAGGGGGTTAGTTACGCAGTATTTT.

The sample holds a few counts of this clonotype. This sequence joins TRBV6-1 and TRBJ2-5; 14 nucleotides line up with TRBD2. V dropped 6 bases and J dropped 7; count of bases not matched to a gene: 10. The CDR3 loop spans 16 amino acids. Germline CDR1 reads MNHNS; CDR2 reads SASEGT. The CDR3 region is CASSPPWTSGGRTQYF. CDR3 bases: TGTGCCAGCAGCCCCCCCTGGACTAGCGGGGGGAGGACCCAGTACTTC.

For this clonotype: This may stem from a read error, because a much larger clone lies one nucleotide away. The chain couples TRBV4-1 to TRBJ2-2; D remains unclear. The CDR3 length is 14 residues. Germline lookup yields CDR1 MGHRA and CDR2 YSYEKL. Trimming cost V 4 bases and J 6 bases, with 12 bases left between them. The CDR3 spells CASSRDGQAGELFF. The CDR3 nucleotides are TGCGCCAGCAGCCGAGATGGGCAGGCCGGGGAGCTGTTTTTT.

This clonotype was counted between two and nine times. The rearrangement links TRBV28 to TRBJ2-7; unclear D gene. This CDR3 is built from 13 residues. V lost 2 bases, J lost 2 bases, and 7 bases lay in between. Germline V gene sequence: CDR1 MDHEN, CDR2 SYDVKM. The CDR3 spells CASSLVDPYEQYF. For the CDR3, the DNA is TGTGCCAGCAGTTTAGTGGATCCCTACGAGCAGTACTTC.

The chain recombines TRBV29-1 with TRBJ2-3; unclear D gene. V was clipped by 8 bases and J by 0 bases, with 18 bases between them. This CDR3 comprises 15 residues. CDR1 SQVTM and CDR2 ANQGSEA come from the germline V gene. CDR3 residues: CSYLRVTSSTDTQYF. In DNA, the CDR3 is TGCAGCTATTTAAGGGTGACTTCTAGCACAGATACGCAGTATTTT.